This is a list of T cell receptor beta chains from one sample in a study of blood T cell repertoires in COVID-19. Repertoires were generated with immunoSEQ multiplex PCR, while TCRdb's copy carries only in-frame clones and drops some. Of some 200,000 clones in the sample, around 84% were seen once. Sequenced material: peripheral blood. The receptors here all came from a man aged 50-59 years with acute or convalescent COVID-19. The CDR3 runs from the conserved cysteine through the conserved F or W. A D gene is named only where the DNA matches it firmly. Not every row has a clone size; where given, it reads once, few, many or a size class.

cdr3_length	v_call	clone_size	j_call	d_call	cdr3_aa	cdr3_nt
13	TRBV27	.	TRBJ1-6	TRBD1	CASSSGQGPPLHF	TGTGCCAGCAGTTCGGGACAGGGGCCACCCCTCCACTTT
15	TRBV27	.	TRBJ2-6	.	CASSWRVSGANVLTF	TGTGCCAGCAGTTGGAGGGTCTCTGGGGCCAACGTCCTGACTTTC
13	TRBV7-8	.	TRBJ1-6	.	CASSSRRNSPLHF	TGTGCCAGCAGCTCCCGTAGAAATTCACCCCTCCACTTT
14	TRBV18	.	TRBJ1-4	TRBD1	CASSPGQPSEKLFF	TGTGCCAGCTCACCGGGACAGCCGAGCGAAAAACTGTTTTTT
14	TRBV5-4	.	TRBJ2-2	.	CASSLARNTGELFF	TGTGCCAGCAGCTTGGCTCGGAACACCGGGGAGCTGTTTTTT
16	TRBV7-6	.	TRBJ2-7	.	CASSPQPGGVRDEQYF	TGTGCCAGCAGCCCACAACCTGGGGGCGTCCGCGACGAGCAGTACTTC
15	TRBV7-2	.	TRBJ1-5	.	CASSLVYQGNQPQHF	TGTGCCAGCAGCTTAGTATATCAGGGAAATCAGCCCCAGCATTTT
14	TRBV10-3	.	TRBJ2-5	TRBD1	CAIAEQGAHETQYF	TGTGCCATCGCCGAACAGGGGGCGCATGAGACCCAGTACTTC
15	TRBV6-5	.	TRBJ2-2	TRBD1	CASRRQGANTGELFF	TGTGCCAGCAGGCGACAGGGGGCGAACACCGGGGAGCTGTTTTTT
16	TRBV5-1	once	TRBJ2-2	.	CASSLDPAGNTGELFF	TGCGCCAGCAGCTTGGATCCAGCGGGGAACACCGGGGAGCTGTTTTTT
16	TRBV6-5	.	TRBJ2-2	.	CASSYSGTWNTGELFF	TGTGCCAGCAGTTACTCCGGGACTTGGAACACCGGGGAGCTGTTTTTT
15	TRBV7-9	.	TRBJ1-1	.	CASSPQWERTAEAFF	TGTGCCAGCAGTCCCCAGTGGGAAAGGACAGCTGAAGCTTTCTTT
18	TRBV5-1	.	TRBJ1-5	.	CASSLGTKPAYSNQPQHF	TGCGCCAGCAGCTTGGGTACTAAACCGGCATATAGCAATCAGCCCCAGCATTTT
15	TRBV10-2	.	TRBJ1-1	TRBD1	CASSPQGAIPTEAFF	TGCGCCAGCAGTCCTCAGGGGGCGATCCCCACTGAAGCTTTCTTT
16	TRBV5-8	.	TRBJ1-5	.	CASSLGAGPINQPQHF	TGTGCCAGCAGCTTGGGGGCAGGGCCTATCAATCAGCCCCAGCATTTT
16	TRBV6-6	.	TRBJ1-5	TRBD1	CASRPTGQGGGQPQHF	TGTGCCAGCAGGCCGACGGGACAGGGGGGGGGTCAGCCCCAGCATTTT
13	TRBV12-3/TRBV12-4	few	TRBJ2-2	TRBD1	CASKGQRTGELFF	TGTGCCAGCAAGGGACAGAGGACCGGGGAGCTGTTTTTT
13	TRBV30	.	TRBJ2-7	.	CAWSQRLASEQYF	TGTGCCTGGAGTCAACGGCTAGCAAGCGAGCAGTACTTC
16	TRBV10-2	.	TRBJ2-3	TRBD2	CASRVGSGGARDTQYF	TGCGCCAGCAGGGTGGGTAGCGGGGGGGCCCGGGATACGCAGTATTTT
11	TRBV10-3	.	TRBJ2-3	.	CASKGTDTQYF	TGTGCCTCCAAGGGGACAGATACGCAGTATTTT